This TCR beta chain is from a study of cytomegalovirus exposure and HLA in healthy donors. Study-wide findings and caveats: Analyses of presence/absence relied on an assumption of roughly uniform sequencing depth across donors. In a later analysis, TCR beta V- and J-gene trimming was associated with a missense DCLRE1C variant.

PCR employed 60 Vbeta and 13 Jbeta primers. The assay was immunoSEQ multiplex PCR, and TCRdb's table has in-frame clones only and misses some. The profile shows some 54,000 clones, around 81% of them singletons. There were likely unrecorded immune exposures, though donors were nominally healthy when sampled. Regarding this clone: Its antigen remains unknown.

The sequence derives from a male donor in good health and CMV-seronegative. Input material: PBMCs.

The CDR3 protein is CASLLGQNSPLHF. In DNA, the CDR3 is TGTGCCAGCCTATTGGGACAGAATTCACCCCTCCACTTT. The rearrangement uses TRBV2 and TRBJ1-6, with 7 bases identical to TRBD1. V dropped 8 bases and J dropped 7; count of bases not matched to a gene: 5. CDR3 length: 13 residues. Germline lookup yields CDR1 SNHLY and CDR2 FYNNEI. The full variable domain, with the rest looked up from reference TRBV2 and TRBJ1-6, is EPEVTQTPSHQVTQMGQEVILRCVPISNHLYFYWYRQILGQKVEFLVSFYNNEISEKSEIFDDQFSVERPDGSNFTLKIRSTKLEDSAMYFCASLLGQNSPLHFGNGTRLTVT.